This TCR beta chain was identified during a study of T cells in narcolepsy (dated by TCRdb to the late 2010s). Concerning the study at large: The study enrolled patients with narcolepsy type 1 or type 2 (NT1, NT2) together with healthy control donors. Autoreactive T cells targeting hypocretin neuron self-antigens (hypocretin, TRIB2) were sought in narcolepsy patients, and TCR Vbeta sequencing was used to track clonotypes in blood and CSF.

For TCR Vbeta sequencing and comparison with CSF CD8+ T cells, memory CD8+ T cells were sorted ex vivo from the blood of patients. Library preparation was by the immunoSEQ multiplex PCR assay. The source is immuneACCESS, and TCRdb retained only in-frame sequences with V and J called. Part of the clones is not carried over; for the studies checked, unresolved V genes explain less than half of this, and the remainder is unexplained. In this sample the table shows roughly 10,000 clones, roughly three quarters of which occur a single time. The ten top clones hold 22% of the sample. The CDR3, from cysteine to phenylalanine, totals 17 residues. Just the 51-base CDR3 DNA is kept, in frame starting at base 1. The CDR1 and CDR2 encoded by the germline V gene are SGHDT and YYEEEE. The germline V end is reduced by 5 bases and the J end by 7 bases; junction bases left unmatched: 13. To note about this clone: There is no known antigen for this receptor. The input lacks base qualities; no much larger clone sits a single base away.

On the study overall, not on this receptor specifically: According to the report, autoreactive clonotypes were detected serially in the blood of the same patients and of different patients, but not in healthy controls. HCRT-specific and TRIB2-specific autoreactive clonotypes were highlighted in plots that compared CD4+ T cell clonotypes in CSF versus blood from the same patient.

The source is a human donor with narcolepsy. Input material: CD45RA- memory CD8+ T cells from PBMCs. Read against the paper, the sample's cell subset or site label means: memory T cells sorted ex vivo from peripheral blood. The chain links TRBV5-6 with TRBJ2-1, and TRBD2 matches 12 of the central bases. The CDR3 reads CASRNLMTSGSLNEQFF. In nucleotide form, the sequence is TGTGCCAGCAGGAATCTTATGACTAGCGGGAGCCTGAATGAGCAGTTCTTC.